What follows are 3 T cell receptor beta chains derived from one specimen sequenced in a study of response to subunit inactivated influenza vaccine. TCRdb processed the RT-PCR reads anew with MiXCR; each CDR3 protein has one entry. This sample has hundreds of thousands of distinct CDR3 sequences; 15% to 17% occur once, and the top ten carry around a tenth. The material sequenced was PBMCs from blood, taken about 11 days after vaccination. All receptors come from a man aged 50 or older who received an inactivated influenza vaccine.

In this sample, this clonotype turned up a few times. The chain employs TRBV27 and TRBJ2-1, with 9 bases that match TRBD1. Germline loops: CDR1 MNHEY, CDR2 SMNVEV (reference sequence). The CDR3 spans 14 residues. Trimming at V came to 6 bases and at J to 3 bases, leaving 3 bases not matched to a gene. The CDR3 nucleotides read TGTGCCAGCAGCGGGGACAGGGACTACAATGAGCAGTTCTTC. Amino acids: CASSGDRDYNEQFF.

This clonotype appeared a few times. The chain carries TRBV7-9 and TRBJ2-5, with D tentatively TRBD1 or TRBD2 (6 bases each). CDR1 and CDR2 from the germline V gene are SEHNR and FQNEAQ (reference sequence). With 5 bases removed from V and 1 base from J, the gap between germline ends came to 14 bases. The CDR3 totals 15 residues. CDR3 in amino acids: CASSPTGASQETQYF. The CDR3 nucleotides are TGTGCCAGCAGCCCCACGGGGGCCTCCCAAGAGACCCAGTACTTC.

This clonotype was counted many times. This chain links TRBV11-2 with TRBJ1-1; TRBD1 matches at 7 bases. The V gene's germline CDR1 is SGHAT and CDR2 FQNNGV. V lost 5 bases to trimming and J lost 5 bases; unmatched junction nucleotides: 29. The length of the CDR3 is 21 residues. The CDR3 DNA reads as TGTGCCAGCAGCCCAAAACCCTCCGCGGGACAGCTCATTTTCGGAGGGACTGAAGCTTTCTTT. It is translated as CASSPKPSAGQLIFGGTEAFF. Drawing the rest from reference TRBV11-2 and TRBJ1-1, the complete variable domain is EAGVAQSPRYKIIEKRQSVAFWCNPISGHATLYWYQQILGQGPKLLIQFQNNGVVDDSQLPKDRFSAERLKGVDSTLKIQPAKLEDSAVYLCASSPKPSAGQLIFGGTEAFFGQGTRLTVV.